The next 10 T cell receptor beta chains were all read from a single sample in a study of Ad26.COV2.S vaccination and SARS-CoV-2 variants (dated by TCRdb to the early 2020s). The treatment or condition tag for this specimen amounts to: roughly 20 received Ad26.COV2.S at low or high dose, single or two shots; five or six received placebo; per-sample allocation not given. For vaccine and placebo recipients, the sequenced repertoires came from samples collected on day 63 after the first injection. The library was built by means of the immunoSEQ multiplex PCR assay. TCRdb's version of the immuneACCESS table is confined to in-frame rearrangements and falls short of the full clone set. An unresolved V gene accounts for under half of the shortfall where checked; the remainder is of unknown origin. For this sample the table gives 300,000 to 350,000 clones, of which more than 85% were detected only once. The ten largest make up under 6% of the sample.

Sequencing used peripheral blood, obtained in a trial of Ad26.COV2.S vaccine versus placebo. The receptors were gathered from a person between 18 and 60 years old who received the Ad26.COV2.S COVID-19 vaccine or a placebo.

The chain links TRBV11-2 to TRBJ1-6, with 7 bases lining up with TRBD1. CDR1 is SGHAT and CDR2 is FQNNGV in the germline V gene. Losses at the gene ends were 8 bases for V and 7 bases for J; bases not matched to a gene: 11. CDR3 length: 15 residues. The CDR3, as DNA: TGTGCCAGCGAGAAGACAGGGCGTGGGAATTCACCCCTCCACTTT. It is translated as CASEKTGRGNSPLHF.

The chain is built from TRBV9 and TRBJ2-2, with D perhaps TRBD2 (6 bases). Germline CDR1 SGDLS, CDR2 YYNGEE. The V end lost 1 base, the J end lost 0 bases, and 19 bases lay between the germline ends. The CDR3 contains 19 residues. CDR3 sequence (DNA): TGTGCCAGCAGCGTAAACCCCGGTCTGGGGGGTCCGAACACCGGGGAGCTGTTTTTT. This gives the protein CASSVNPGLGGPNTGELFF.

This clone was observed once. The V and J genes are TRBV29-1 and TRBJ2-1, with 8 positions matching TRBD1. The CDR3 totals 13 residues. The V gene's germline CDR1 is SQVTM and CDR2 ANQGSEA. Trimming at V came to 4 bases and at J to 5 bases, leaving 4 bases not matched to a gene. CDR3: CSVVRDRHNEQFF. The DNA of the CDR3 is TGCAGCGTTGTGAGGGACAGGCACAATGAGCAGTTCTTC.

The CDR3 reads CAIDRDRGYNEQFF. CDR3 bases: TGTGCCATCGACCGGGACAGGGGCTACAATGAGCAGTTCTTC. The chain employs TRBV10-3 and TRBJ2-1; 10 positions agree with TRBD1. The CDR3 runs to 14 residues. The germline gives CDR1 ENHRY, CDR2 SYGVKD. V was clipped by 8 bases and J by 3 bases; unmatched bases: 4.

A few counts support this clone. CDR3 sequence: CASSLTGAEQYF. The CDR3 nucleotides are TGTGCCAGCTCACTGACAGGCGCCGAGCAGTACTTC. The rearrangement joins TRBV18 to TRBJ2-7; tentatively, D is TRBD1 (6 bases). The germline CDR1 and CDR2 sequences are KGHSH and LQKENI. The CDR3 contains 12 residues. V was pared by 4 bases and J by 6 bases, with 10 bases between.

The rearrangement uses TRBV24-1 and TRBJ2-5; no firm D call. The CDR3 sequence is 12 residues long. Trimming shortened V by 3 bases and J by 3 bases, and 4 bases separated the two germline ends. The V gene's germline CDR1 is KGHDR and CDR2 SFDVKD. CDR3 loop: CATSDEKETQYF. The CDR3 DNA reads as TGTGCCACCAGTGATGAGAAAGAGACCCAGTACTTC.

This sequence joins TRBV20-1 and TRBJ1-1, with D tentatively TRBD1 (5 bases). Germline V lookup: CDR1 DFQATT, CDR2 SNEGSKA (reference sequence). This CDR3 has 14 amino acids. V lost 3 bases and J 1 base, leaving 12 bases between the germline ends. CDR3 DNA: TGCAGTGCTAGTAAGGGGAATTCGAACACTGAAGCTTTCTTT. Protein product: CSASKGNSNTEAFF.

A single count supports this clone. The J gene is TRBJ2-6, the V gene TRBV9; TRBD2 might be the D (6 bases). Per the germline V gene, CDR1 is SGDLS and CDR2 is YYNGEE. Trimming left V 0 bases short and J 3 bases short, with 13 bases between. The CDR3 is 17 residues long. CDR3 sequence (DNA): TGTGCCAGCAGCGTAGCGGGCCGGGGGAGTGGGGCCAACGTCCTGACTTTC. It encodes CASSVAGRGSGANVLTF.

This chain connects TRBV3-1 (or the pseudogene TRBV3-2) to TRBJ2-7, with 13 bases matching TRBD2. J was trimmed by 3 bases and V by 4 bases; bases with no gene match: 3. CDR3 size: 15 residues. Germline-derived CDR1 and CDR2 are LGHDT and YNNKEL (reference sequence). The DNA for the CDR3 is TGTGCCAGCAGCCGCCGGACTAGCGGGAGCTACGAGCAGTACTTC. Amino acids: CASSRRTSGSYEQYF.

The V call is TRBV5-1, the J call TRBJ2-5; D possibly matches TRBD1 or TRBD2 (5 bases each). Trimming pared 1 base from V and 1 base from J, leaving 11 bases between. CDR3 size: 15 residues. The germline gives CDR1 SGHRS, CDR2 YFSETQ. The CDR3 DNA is TGCGCCAGCAGCTTGAGCCAGGGAGTCCAAGAGACCCAGTACTTC. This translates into CASSLSQGVQETQYF.